Each of the 19 T cell receptor beta chains below was sequenced from the same sample in a study of shared clonotypes between healthy human individuals. Libraries were prepared by immunoSEQ multiplex PCR; TCRdb keeps only in-frame clonotypes and omits some of them. The table lists about 680,000 clones, roughly 70% of them singletons. The source material was memory CD4+ T cells sorted from blood. The subset was: CD45RA-negative fraction. The source is a woman between 25 and 40 years old in good health.

Note on this clone: This clone may be a read error of a much larger clone one base away. This CDR3 is also generated by other DNA sequences in the sample. The rearrangement links TRBV27 to TRBJ2-3; D remains ambiguous. V was trimmed by 6 bases and J by 0 bases, leaving 4 bases between them. The CDR3 is 12 residues long. Per the germline V gene, CDR1 is MNHEY and CDR2 is SMNVEV (reference sequence). As DNA, the CDR3 is TGTGCCAGCAGGCCTAGCACAGATACGCAGTATTTT. Protein sequence: CASRPSTDTQYF.

The CDR3 DNA is TGTGCCAGCTCACCACGGTCAGCTAGCGGGAGACGGGACGAGCAGTACTTC. Amino acid sequence: CASSPRSASGRRDEQYF. V is TRBV18 and J is TRBJ2-7, with TRBD2 matching 10 bases. Trimming at V came to 1 base and at J to 5 bases, leaving 11 bases not matched to a gene. Germline V gene lookup returns CDR1 KGHSH and CDR2 LQKENI. The length of the CDR3 is 17 residues.

The V gene is TRBV25-1, the J gene TRBJ2-1, with 12 bases identical to TRBD2. Germline loops: CDR1 MGHDK, CDR2 SYGVNS. With V trimmed by 2 bases and J by 4 bases, 3 bases remained unmatched. The CDR3 runs to 16 residues. In DNA, the CDR3 is TGTGCCAGCAGTGAAGCGACTAGCGGGAGTTACAATGAGCAGTTCTTC. Translating it yields CASSEATSGSYNEQFF.

The CDR3 bases are TGTGCCAGCAGGGTAGGGTATGAAAAACTGTTTTTT. It yields the protein CASRVGYEKLFF. V is TRBV2 and J is TRBJ1-4; unclear D gene. Germline lookup yields CDR1 SNHLY and CDR2 FYNNEI. This CDR3 is 12 amino acids long. The V end lost 6 bases, the J end lost 6 bases, and 8 bases lay between the germline ends.

The chain uses TRBV27 and TRBJ2-2; D perhaps matches TRBD2 (6 bases). The CDR3 has 15 residues. The germline CDR1 and CDR2 sequences are MNHEY and SMNVEV (reference sequence). Trimming cost V 6 bases and J 0 bases, with 11 bases left between them. CDR3 nucleotides: TGTGCCAGCAGGGTTAGCGGTTCGAACACCGGGGAGCTGTTTTTT. It is translated as CASRVSGSNTGELFF.

The chain links TRBV29-1 to TRBJ2-5, with a possible D match to TRBD2 (5 bases). Trimming removed 6 bases from V and 4 bases from J, with 9 bases in between. CDR3 length: 11 amino acids. Per the germline V gene, CDR1 is SQVTM and CDR2 is ANQGSEA. In DNA form, the CDR3 reads TGCAGCGTCGCCGAGGGAGAGACCCAGTACTTC. It translates to CSVAEGETQYF.

This chain connects TRBV28 to TRBJ2-7; TRBD1 aligns across 8 bases. V lost 6 bases, J lost 2 bases, and 3 bases stayed unmatched. Germline V gene sequence: CDR1 MDHEN, CDR2 SYDVKM. The CDR3 covers 13 residues. CDR3 bases: TGTGCCAGCAGAGACAGGGGACCCTACGAGCAGTACTTC. This translates into CASRDRGPYEQYF.

V gene TRBV15 combines with J gene TRBJ2-3; 11 bases are shared with TRBD2. Losses at the gene ends were 3 bases for V and 4 bases for J; bases not matched to a gene: 6. The CDR3 has 16 residues. Germline lookup yields CDR1 LNHNV and CDR2 YYDKDF (reference sequence). CDR3: CATSSRLAGGADTQYF. The DNA for the CDR3 is TGTGCCACCAGCAGTCGCCTAGCGGGAGGAGCAGATACGCAGTATTTT. Variable domain in full (rest from reference TRBV15 and TRBJ2-3): DAMVIQNPRYQVTQFGKPVTLSCSQTLNHNVMYWYQQKSSQAPKLLFHYYDKDFNNEADTPDNFQSRRPNTSFCFLDIRSPGLGDTAMYLCATSSRLAGGADTQYFGPGTRLTVL.

V usage is TRBV19 and J usage is TRBJ2-5, with 13 positions matching TRBD2. The CDR3 runs 16 residues. The germline V gene encodes CDR1 LNHDA and CDR2 SQIVND (reference sequence). Germline trimming cut 3 bases from V and 5 bases from J; bases unmatched to any gene: 6. This CDR3 reads CASSIRLAGGGETQYF. The CDR3 DNA follows: TGTGCCAGTAGTATCCGACTAGCGGGAGGAGGGGAGACCCAGTACTTC.

The chain has TRBV10-1 and TRBJ2-1; D tentatively reads TRBD1 or TRBD2 (6 bases each). There are 14 residues in the CDR3. Germline assignment: CDR1 WNHNN and CDR2 SYGVQD (reference sequence). The V end lost 4 bases, the J end lost 7 bases, and 14 bases lay between the germline ends. The CDR3 sequence: CASSVRGGGNEQFF. CDR3 DNA: TGCGCCAGCAGTGTGCGTGGAGGGGGAAATGAGCAGTTCTTC.

The CDR3 loop reads CASSLIGNREKLFF. The CDR3 DNA reads as TGTGCCAGCAGTTTAATAGGGAATCGGGAAAAACTGTTTTTT. This rearrangement joins TRBV27 to TRBJ1-4; D is unresolved. The CDR3 is made up of 14 amino acids. Trimming pared 2 bases from V and 8 bases from J, leaving 12 bases between. CDR1 is MNHEY and CDR2 is SMNVEV in the germline V gene (reference sequence). The variable domain in full, with the rest retrieved from reference TRBV27 and TRBJ1-4, is EAQVTQNPRYLITVTGKKLTVTCSQNMNHEYMSWYRQDPGLGLRQIYYSMNVEVTDKGDVPEGYKVSRKEKRNFPLILESPSPNQTSLYFCASSLIGNREKLFFGSGTQLSVL.

The chain uses TRBV11-3 and TRBJ2-6; D is unclear. This CDR3 is built from 15 residues. Trimming removed 6 bases at V and 0 bases at J, with 9 bases between. The germline V gene encodes CDR1 SGHNT and CDR2 YENEEA. The CDR3 loop is CASRHQSSGANVLTF. The DNA of the CDR3 is TGTGCCAGCAGGCATCAGAGCTCTGGGGCCAACGTCCTGACTTTC.

In its sample, this clone was seen a few times. The CDR3 reads CASSLTPGAGLSYEQYF. The CDR3 nucleotides read TGCGCCAGCAGCTTGACCCCCGGGGCGGGTCTCTCCTACGAGCAGTACTTC. The rearrangement uses TRBV5-1 and TRBJ2-7; D could derive from TRBD1 or TRBD2 (5 bases each). Trimming pared 1 base from V and 0 bases from J, leaving 17 bases between. The CDR3 runs 17 residues. Germline V gives CDR1 SGHRS, CDR2 YFSETQ.

The table lists this clone with a few counts. As DNA, the CDR3 is TGTGCCAGCAGCCCACTAGCGGGAGCCACAGATACGCAGTATTTT. It is translated as CASSPLAGATDTQYF. J is TRBJ2-3 and V is TRBV13, with 11 nucleotides matching TRBD2. V trimming: 5 bases; J trimming: 2 bases; junction bases outside the gene matches: 3. Germline loops: CDR1 PRHDT, CDR2 FYEKMQ (reference sequence). This CDR3 has 15 residues.

V is TRBV6-5 and J is TRBJ2-7; D remains ambiguous. CDR3 length: 12 residues. CDR1 MNHEY and CDR2 SVGAGI come from the germline V gene. V lost 8 bases and J 7 bases, leaving 15 bases between the germline ends. CDR3 sequence: CASRGYAKEQYF. CDR3 nucleotide sequence: TGTGCCAGCCGTGGATACGCAAAAGAGCAGTACTTC.

This chain joins TRBV4-1 and TRBJ2-1; D gene uncertain. The ends were cut back, 2 bases at V and 3 bases at J, with 14 bases in the middle. This CDR3 spans 16 amino acids. Germline CDR1 reads MGHRA; CDR2 reads YSYEKL. Here the CDR3 DNA reads TGCGCCAGCAGCCAATCCCCATCGGCTAGCTACAATGAGCAGTTCTTC. Translating it yields CASSQSPSASYNEQFF.

The chain combines TRBV28 with TRBJ1-5; no clear D gene. Germline V gives CDR1 MDHEN, CDR2 SYDVKM. Trimming stripped 6 bases from V and 1 base from J, with 7 bases between. This CDR3 comprises 13 residues. The CDR3 spells CASREASNQPQHF. DNA of the CDR3: TGTGCCAGCAGAGAGGCCAGCAATCAGCCCCAGCATTTT.

The chain recombines TRBV30 with TRBJ2-5; TRBD2 matches at 9 bases. The end of the DNA is better explained by TRBJ2-7, so the J call may be wrong. This CDR3 comprises 14 residues. CDR1 and CDR2 from the germline V gene are GTSNPN and SVGIG (reference sequence). CDR3 nucleotide sequence: TGTGCCTGGAGGGGGGGACTAGCAGACTACGAGCAGTACTTC. This codes for CAWRGGLADYEQYF.

About this clone itself: Within the sample, other DNA sequences also encode this same CDR3. DNA for the CDR3: TGTGCCAGCAGTTTATTGTCGGTTTCTGGGGCCAACGTCCTGACTTTC. Its protein is CASSLLSVSGANVLTF. V and J are TRBV28 and TRBJ2-6; no reliable D call. V gave up 1 base and J gave up 1 base, with 8 bases separating them. Per the germline V gene, CDR1 is MDHEN and CDR2 is SYDVKM. The CDR3 contains 16 residues.